The 9 T cell receptor beta chains below all came from one sample that was sequenced in a study of T cell responses to AZD1222 COVID-19 vaccine. The protocol was immunoSEQ multiplex PCR, while the TCRdb copy is restricted to in-frame clones and leaves out a portion. The sample consists of approximately 73,000 clones, 84% of them appearing once. This material consisted of peripheral blood, taken on day 0 of AZD1222 vaccination. These receptors originate from an adult in good health.

The chain links TRBV27 to TRBJ1-6, with D perhaps matching TRBD1 (6 bases). V lost 9 bases and J lost 10, with 16 bases in between. Germline V gene data show CDR1 as MNHEY and CDR2 as SMNVEV (reference sequence). CDR3 length equals 13 residues. The CDR3 DNA sequence: TGTGCCAGTAGCAACAGGGTTTACTCACCCCTCCACTTT. This encodes CASSNRVYSPLHF.

This sequence joins TRBV9 and TRBJ2-1, with 8 bases aligning to TRBD1. The CDR3 is 14 residues long. CDR1 is SGDLS, CDR2 YYNGEE, per germline. V lost 2 bases, J lost 9 bases, and 7 bases stayed unmatched. The CDR3 nucleotides read TGTGCCAGCAGCGTCCGACAGGGGCAGGGTGAGCAGTTCTTC. The encoded protein is CASSVRQGQGEQFF.

The chain links TRBV7-2 to TRBJ1-1; 8 nucleotides agree with TRBD1. With 7 bases clipped from V and 0 bases from J, the junction kept 4 bases outside the gene matches. Germline V lookup: CDR1 SGHTA, CDR2 FQGNSA. The CDR3 runs 14 residues. DNA of the CDR3: TGTGCCAGCACCGTGGGACAGGTGAACACTGAAGCTTTCTTT. Amino acids: CASTVGQVNTEAFF.

The chain combines TRBV28 with TRBJ2-7, with a weak D call TRBD2 (6 bases). The CDR3 totals 13 residues. The germline gives CDR1 MDHEN, CDR2 SYDVKM. V lost 8 bases and J 3 bases, leaving 14 bases between the germline ends. In DNA, the CDR3 is TGTGCCAGCCTGCGGCGGGAAGGCTACGAGCAGTACTTC. This sequence encodes CASLRREGYEQYF.

This chain links TRBV25-1 with TRBJ2-3; possibly TRBD1 or TRBD2 for D (6 bases each). Per the germline V gene, CDR1 is MGHDK and CDR2 is SYGVNS. Trimming took 6 bases from V and 2 from J, leaving 15 bases between them. This CDR3 region has 15 residues. The DNA for the CDR3 is TGTGCCAGCAGCGGGGGCCCCACCCTCACAGATACGCAGTATTTT. This gives the protein CASSGGPTLTDTQYF.

V gene TRBV6-2 or TRBV6-3 combines with J gene TRBJ1-1, with D unclear. This CDR3 region has 14 residues. CDR1 is MNHEY, CDR2 SVGEGT, per germline. V dropped 0 bases and J dropped 7 bases, with 12 bases sitting between them. CDR3 amino acids: CASSYSSGSLEAFF. The CDR3 coding sequence is TGTGCCAGCAGTTACTCGTCGGGGAGCCTTGAAGCTTTCTTT.

V gene TRBV7-2 combines with J gene TRBJ1-1, with D hard to call. V shed 0 bases and J shed 7 bases, with 9 bases lying between them. The length of the CDR3 is 13 residues. CDR1 and CDR2 from the germline V gene are SGHTA and FQGNSA. The CDR3, as DNA: TGTGCCAGCAGCTTAGCCGTAACGGTTGAAGCTTTCTTT. This encodes CASSLAVTVEAFF.

The chain carries TRBV27 and TRBJ1-5; D uncertain. CDR1 and CDR2 (germline): MNHEY, SMNVEV (reference sequence). V was trimmed by 1 base and J by 3 bases, leaving 7 bases between them. This CDR3 spans 14 amino acids. CDR3 nucleotide sequence: TGTGCCAGCAGTTTATGGGGATCCAATCAGCCCCAGCATTTT. It is translated as CASSLWGSNQPQHF.

This chain links TRBV29-1 with TRBJ1-1; 7 positions match TRBD1. The ends lost 2 bases at V and 0 bases at J; junction bases unmatched: 6. Germline assignment: CDR1 SQVTM and CDR2 ANQGSEA. CDR3 length: 15 amino acids. The CDR3 loop reads CSVELRGPLNTEAFF. The CDR3 DNA reads as TGCAGCGTTGAATTGAGGGGGCCACTGAACACTGAAGCTTTCTTT.